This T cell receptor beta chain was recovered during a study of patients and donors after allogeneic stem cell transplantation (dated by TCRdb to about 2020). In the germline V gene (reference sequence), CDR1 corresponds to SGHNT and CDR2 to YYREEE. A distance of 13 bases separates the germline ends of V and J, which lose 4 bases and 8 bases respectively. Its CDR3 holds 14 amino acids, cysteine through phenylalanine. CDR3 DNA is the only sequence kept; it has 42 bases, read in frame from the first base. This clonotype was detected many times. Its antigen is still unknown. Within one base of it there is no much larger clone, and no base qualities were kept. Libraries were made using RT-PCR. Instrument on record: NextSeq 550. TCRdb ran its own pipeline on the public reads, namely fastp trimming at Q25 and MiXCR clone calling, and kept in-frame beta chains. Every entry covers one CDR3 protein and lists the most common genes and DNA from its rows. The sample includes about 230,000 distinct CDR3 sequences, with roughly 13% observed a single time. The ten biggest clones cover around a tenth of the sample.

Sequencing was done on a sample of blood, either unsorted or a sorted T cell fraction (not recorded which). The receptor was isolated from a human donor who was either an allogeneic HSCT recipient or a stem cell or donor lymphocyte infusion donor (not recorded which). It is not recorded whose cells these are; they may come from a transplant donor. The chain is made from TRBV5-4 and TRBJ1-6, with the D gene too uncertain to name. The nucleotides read TGTGCCAGCAGCCTCCAAGGACGGGATTCACCCCTCCACTTT. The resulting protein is CASSLQGRDSPLHF.